A selection of T cell receptor beta chains follows, all from one sample in a study of T cells in localized non-small cell lung cancer. Data came from immunoSEQ multiplex PCR; TCRdb stores just in-frame clones and leaves some out. The profile shows about 4,000 clones, about 25% of them singletons. The input for sequencing was lung tumor tissue, taken before any cancer treatment. The receptors stem from a man between 40 and 69 years old with stage II lung adenocarcinoma. The CDR3 runs from the conserved cysteine through the conserved F or W. The order of the fields is J gene, CDR3 length, V gene, clone size, D gene, CDR3 DNA, CDR3 protein. The D gene is left open where the match is weak. Some rows have no size entry. The others give once, few or many, or a class for an expanded clone.

>TRBJ2-5|17|TRBV11-3|medium-sized|TRBD2
TGTGCCAGCAGCTTGGTAACTAGCGGGGGGGCCTGGGAGACCCAGTACTTC
CASSLVTSGGAWETQYF
>TRBJ2-3|14|TRBV25-1|NA|NA
TGTGCCAGCAGTGAATATTCCCTGACAGATACGCAGTATTTT
CASSEYSLTDTQYF
>TRBJ2-1|16|TRBV19|NA|TRBD2
TGTGCCAGTAGCCTTAATAGCGGGGAGACCTACAATGAGCAGTTCTTC
CASSLNSGETYNEQFF
>TRBJ2-2|15|TRBV9|NA|TRBD1
TGTGCCAGCAGCGTGGACAGGGGATCGACCGGGGAGCTGTTTTTT
CASSVDRGSTGELFF
>TRBJ1-3|17|TRBV11-3|many|TRBD1
TGTGCCAGCAGCTGGGCCAACAGGGGGGCCTCTGGAAACACCATATATTTT
CASSWANRGASGNTIYF
>TRBJ2-3|15|TRBV8-2|few|NA
TGTGCCAGCAGTATCCAGCGGGGGGGATTCGATACGCAGTATTTT
CASSIQRGGFDTQYF
>TRBJ1-1|15|TRBV6-8|NA|TRBD1
TGTGCCGTTGGGGGGAGGGACAGGGGGCGATCTGAAGCTTTCTTT
CAVGGRDRGRSEAFF
>TRBJ2-2|13|TRBV12-5|medium-sized|NA
TGTGCCAGCAAAGGGTACGACACCGGGGAGCTGTTTTTT
CASKGYDTGELFF
>TRBJ2-7|14|TRBV9|medium-sized|TRBD1
TGTGCCAGCAGCCTCGGACAGGGCCGCTACGAGCAGTACTTC
CASSLGQGRYEQYF
>TRBJ1-3|12|TRBV6-8|medium-sized|NA
TGTGCCGTCTACAGCAACGGAAACACCATATATTTT
CAVYSNGNTIYF
>TRBJ2-2|16|TRBV14|NA|NA
TGTGCCAGCAGCCATAAGGGACACCCGAACACCGGGGAGCTGTTTTTT
CASSHKGHPNTGELFF
>TRBJ1-1|14|TRBV11-3|medium-sized|NA
TGTGCCAGCAGCCTGAGAGGGGGGAACACTGAAGCTTTCTTT
CASSLRGGNTEAFF